This is a list of T cell receptor beta chains from one sample in a study of blood T cell repertoires in COVID-19. Generated by immunoSEQ multiplex PCR, the TCRdb table keeps only in-frame clones and is missing some. The sample yields 200,000 to 250,000 clones, approximately 82% seen once. Input material: peripheral blood. The receptor set was obtained from a woman at least 80 years old with acute or convalescent COVID-19. CDR3s include the opening cysteine and the closing phenylalanine or tryptophan. The order of the fields is D gene, V gene, clone size, J gene, CDR3 DNA, CDR3 protein. D genes are given only for firm matches. Clone size appears in some rows only: once, few, many, or a class for an expanded clone.

d_gene: -
v_gene: TRBV4-1
abundance: -
j_gene: TRBJ1-5
CDR3nt: TGCGCCAGCAGCCAAGACCCGGACTCTAATCAGCCCCAGCATTTT
CDR3aa: CASSQDPDSNQPQHF

d_gene: -
v_gene: TRBV19
abundance: once
j_gene: TRBJ1-4
CDR3nt: TGTGCCAGTAGTATCGGCGGGGGATCTGAAAAACTGTTTTTT
CDR3aa: CASSIGGGSEKLFF

d_gene: -
v_gene: TRBV18
abundance: -
j_gene: TRBJ2-2
CDR3nt: TGTGCCAGCTCACCGTTCGGGGGAGAGAACACCGGGGAGCTGTTTTTT
CDR3aa: CASSPFGGENTGELFF

d_gene: -
v_gene: TRBV5-8
abundance: -
j_gene: TRBJ1-5
CDR3nt: TGTGCCAGCAGCTGGGCCGGAGGGCTAGGGAATCAGCCCCAGCATTTT
CDR3aa: CASSWAGGLGNQPQHF

d_gene: TRBD1
v_gene: TRBV6-6
abundance: once
j_gene: TRBJ2-7
CDR3nt: TGTGCCAGCAGTCCTCAGAGACAGGGCGGGCAGTACTTC
CDR3aa: CASSPQRQGGQYF

d_gene: TRBD2
v_gene: TRBV9
abundance: -
j_gene: TRBJ2-7
CDR3nt: TGTGCCAGCAGGGCAACTAGCGGTTGGCGCTACGAGCAGTACTTC
CDR3aa: CASRATSGWRYEQYF

d_gene: -
v_gene: TRBV4-2
abundance: -
j_gene: TRBJ1-6
CDR3nt: TGTGCCAGCAGCCAAAGCGCGGATTCACCCCTCCACTTT
CDR3aa: CASSQSADSPLHF

d_gene: -
v_gene: TRBV7-6
abundance: -
j_gene: TRBJ2-1
CDR3nt: TGTGCCAGCAGCTTAATGGGCACCGGCACTGAGCAGTTCTTC
CDR3aa: CASSLMGTGTEQFF

d_gene: TRBD1
v_gene: TRBV3-1/TRBV3-2
abundance: few
j_gene: TRBJ1-3
CDR3nt: TGTGCCAGCAGCCTTCAGGACAGGGAGGTTGGCCGAACTTTT
CDR3aa: CASSLQDREVGRTF

d_gene: -
v_gene: TRBV4-1
abundance: -
j_gene: TRBJ1-5
CDR3nt: TGCGCCAGCAGCCCTGAGGACGGGGGCAATCAGCCCCAGCATTTT
CDR3aa: CASSPEDGGNQPQHF

d_gene: -
v_gene: TRBV14
abundance: -
j_gene: TRBJ1-1
CDR3nt: TGTGCCAGCAGCCAAGTGCCCAGGTTCATGAACACTGAAGCTTTCTTT
CDR3aa: CASSQVPRFMNTEAFF

d_gene: TRBD2
v_gene: TRBV11-2
abundance: -
j_gene: TRBJ2-1
CDR3nt: TGTGCCAGCAGCCCAGCGGGGGCCTTCTACAATGAGCAGTTCTTC
CDR3aa: CASSPAGAFYNEQFF

d_gene: -
v_gene: TRBV2
abundance: -
j_gene: TRBJ1-1
CDR3nt: TGTGCCAGCACGCGGGGGATGAACACTGAAGCTTTCTTT
CDR3aa: CASTRGMNTEAFF

d_gene: -
v_gene: TRBV29-1
abundance: once
j_gene: TRBJ1-2
CDR3nt: TGCAGCGCTGGACTGAAGATTAACTATGGCTACACCTTC
CDR3aa: CSAGLKINYGYTF

d_gene: TRBD1
v_gene: TRBV9
abundance: -
j_gene: TRBJ1-1
CDR3nt: TGTGCCAGCAGCCCCACAGGGGGCGCGGGGCGGTATGAAGCTTTCTTT
CDR3aa: CASSPTGGAGRYEAFF

d_gene: -
v_gene: TRBV7-2
abundance: -
j_gene: TRBJ2-7
CDR3nt: TGTGCCAGCAGCTTGGGGACTCTTGGCGGCGAGCAGTACTTC
CDR3aa: CASSLGTLGGEQYF

d_gene: TRBD2
v_gene: TRBV19
abundance: few
j_gene: TRBJ2-3
CDR3nt: TGTGCCAGTAGTACCCTACTAGCGGGGACGAAACGCACAGATACGCAGTATTTT
CDR3aa: CASSTLLAGTKRTDTQYF

d_gene: TRBD1
v_gene: TRBV7-9
abundance: -
j_gene: TRBJ1-4
CDR3nt: TGTGCCAGCAGCCGGACAGGGGGCGAAAAACTGTTTTTT
CDR3aa: CASSRTGGEKLFF

d_gene: TRBD2
v_gene: TRBV3-1/TRBV3-2
abundance: -
j_gene: TRBJ2-7
CDR3nt: TGTGCCAGCAGCCAAGTTAGCGGGGGGCCCTACGAGCAGTACTTC
CDR3aa: CASSQVSGGPYEQYF

d_gene: -
v_gene: TRBV21-1
abundance: many
j_gene: TRBJ1-3
CDR3nt: TGTGCCAGCAGCAAATACAGGTTCGGAAACACCATATATTTT
CDR3aa: CASSKYRFGNTIYF

d_gene: -
v_gene: TRBV5-6
abundance: -
j_gene: TRBJ1-2
CDR3nt: TGTGCCAGCAGCCCCCCTTATCGGCTTGGCGGGGGCTACACCTTC
CDR3aa: CASSPPYRLGGGYTF

d_gene: TRBD1
v_gene: TRBV7-2
abundance: -
j_gene: TRBJ1-2
CDR3nt: TGTGCCAGCAGCTTAATGGCGGGCAGGGGGAATGGCTACACCTTC
CDR3aa: CASSLMAGRGNGYTF

d_gene: -
v_gene: TRBV19
abundance: -
j_gene: TRBJ1-1
CDR3nt: TGTGCCAGTACTCCTCTAGGGGTAGGGGTGAACACTGAAGCTTTCTTT
CDR3aa: CASTPLGVGVNTEAFF

d_gene: -
v_gene: TRBV5-6
abundance: -
j_gene: TRBJ2-3
CDR3nt: TGTGCCAGCAGCTTAGGTAGCCGCACAGATACGCAGTATTTT
CDR3aa: CASSLGSRTDTQYF

d_gene: -
v_gene: TRBV6-5
abundance: -
j_gene: TRBJ2-7
CDR3nt: TGTGCCAGCAGTATACAGATGTCCTACGAGCAGTACTTC
CDR3aa: CASSIQMSYEQYF

d_gene: -
v_gene: TRBV29-1
abundance: -
j_gene: TRBJ2-3
CDR3nt: TGCAGCGTTGAAGCTTTAACTAGCACAGATACGCAGTATTTT
CDR3aa: CSVEALTSTDTQYF

d_gene: TRBD2
v_gene: TRBV3-1/TRBV3-2
abundance: -
j_gene: TRBJ2-3
CDR3nt: TGTGCCAGCAGCCGTAAACGGACTAGCGGAGGCACAGATACGCAGTATTTT
CDR3aa: CASSRKRTSGGTDTQYF

d_gene: -
v_gene: TRBV19
abundance: -
j_gene: TRBJ1-4
CDR3nt: TGTGCCAGTAGTATAGGCAGGGGTGGTGAAAAACTGTTTTTT
CDR3aa: CASSIGRGGEKLFF

d_gene: TRBD1
v_gene: TRBV3-1/TRBV3-2
abundance: -
j_gene: TRBJ1-1
CDR3nt: TGTGCCAGCAGTCCAGGGGGCGGGAGCACTGAAGCTTTCTTT
CDR3aa: CASSPGGGSTEAFF

d_gene: -
v_gene: TRBV6-5
abundance: -
j_gene: TRBJ1-2
CDR3nt: TGTGCCAGCAGTCGGGCGGGGGGTAAAGGCTACACCTTC
CDR3aa: CASSRAGGKGYTF

d_gene: -
v_gene: TRBV11-1
abundance: -
j_gene: TRBJ1-1
CDR3nt: TGTGCCAGCAGCTTAGAAATTGCGGGTCGTCCTGAAGCTTTCTTT
CDR3aa: CASSLEIAGRPEAFF

d_gene: -
v_gene: TRBV3-1/TRBV3-2
abundance: -
j_gene: TRBJ1-4
CDR3nt: TGTGCCAGCAGCCGTTCTGGTGCGGCTAATGAAAAACTGTTTTTT
CDR3aa: CASSRSGAANEKLFF

d_gene: -
v_gene: TRBV29-1
abundance: -
j_gene: TRBJ2-7
CDR3nt: TGCAGCGTTGGACAACCCGACTACGAGCAGTACTTC
CDR3aa: CSVGQPDYEQYF

d_gene: -
v_gene: TRBV12-3/TRBV12-4
abundance: -
j_gene: TRBJ1-1
CDR3nt: TGTGCCAGCAGTTTGTTCCCAGGGACTGAAGCTTTCTTT
CDR3aa: CASSLFPGTEAFF

d_gene: TRBD1
v_gene: TRBV7-2
abundance: -
j_gene: TRBJ1-1
CDR3nt: TGTGCCAGCAGTTTACCGACAGGGATCCCTGAAGCTTTCTTT
CDR3aa: CASSLPTGIPEAFF

d_gene: -
v_gene: TRBV5-1
abundance: -
j_gene: TRBJ1-6
CDR3nt: TGCGCCACCCCTGACACATTAAATTCACCCCTCCACTTT
CDR3aa: CATPDTLNSPLHF

d_gene: -
v_gene: TRBV6-5
abundance: few
j_gene: TRBJ1-3
CDR3nt: TGTGCCAGCAGACGGGAAAGGTCTGGAAACACCATATATTTT
CDR3aa: CASRRERSGNTIYF

d_gene: -
v_gene: TRBV14
abundance: -
j_gene: TRBJ1-1
CDR3nt: TGTGCCAGCAGCCCAGTGCCGGGGAGGAACACTGAAGCTTTCTTT
CDR3aa: CASSPVPGRNTEAFF

d_gene: TRBD1
v_gene: TRBV6-1
abundance: -
j_gene: TRBJ1-1
CDR3nt: TGTGCCAGCAGTGACAGGGGGCGCGGTAACACTGAAGCTTTCTTT
CDR3aa: CASSDRGRGNTEAFF

d_gene: -
v_gene: TRBV6-5
abundance: -
j_gene: TRBJ1-1
CDR3nt: TGTGCCAGCAGATGGGCCGTGAACACTGAAGCTTTCTTT
CDR3aa: CASRWAVNTEAFF

d_gene: TRBD2
v_gene: TRBV7-3
abundance: -
j_gene: TRBJ2-1
CDR3nt: TGTGCCAGCAGCTGGGGTAGCGGGGGAGGGGAGCAGTTCTTC
CDR3aa: CASSWGSGGGEQFF

d_gene: TRBD1
v_gene: TRBV28
abundance: -
j_gene: TRBJ2-4
CDR3nt: TGTGCCAGCAGTTTGCCAGGGGGCAGGGCCAAAAACATTCAGTACTTC
CDR3aa: CASSLPGGRAKNIQYF

d_gene: TRBD2
v_gene: TRBV28
abundance: -
j_gene: TRBJ2-7
CDR3nt: TGTGCCAGTAAGCGGGGGGGCGTATACGAGCAGTACTTC
CDR3aa: CASKRGGVYEQYF

d_gene: TRBD1
v_gene: TRBV19
abundance: -
j_gene: TRBJ2-7
CDR3nt: TGTGCCAGTAGTTCCATTGGGACAGGGGCGATCTCACCTTACGAGCAGTACTTC
CDR3aa: CASSSIGTGAISPYEQYF

d_gene: TRBD2
v_gene: TRBV30
abundance: few
j_gene: TRBJ2-4
CDR3nt: TGTGCCTGGAGTCGGACTAGCGGGGGGGATAGTGGAAACATTCAGTACTTC
CDR3aa: CAWSRTSGGDSGNIQYF

d_gene: -
v_gene: TRBV10-3
abundance: once
j_gene: TRBJ2-7
CDR3nt: TGTGCCATCAGTGAACAGGGCGGACGCGAGCAGTACTTC
CDR3aa: CAISEQGGREQYF

d_gene: -
v_gene: TRBV27
abundance: once
j_gene: TRBJ2-6
CDR3nt: TGTGCCAGCAGTTTGGCGGGAGGGGCCAACGTCCTGACTTTC
CDR3aa: CASSLAGGANVLTF

d_gene: -
v_gene: TRBV9
abundance: few
j_gene: TRBJ2-7
CDR3nt: TGTGCCAGCAGCGCCGGGTCCGAGCAGTACTTC
CDR3aa: CASSAGSEQYF